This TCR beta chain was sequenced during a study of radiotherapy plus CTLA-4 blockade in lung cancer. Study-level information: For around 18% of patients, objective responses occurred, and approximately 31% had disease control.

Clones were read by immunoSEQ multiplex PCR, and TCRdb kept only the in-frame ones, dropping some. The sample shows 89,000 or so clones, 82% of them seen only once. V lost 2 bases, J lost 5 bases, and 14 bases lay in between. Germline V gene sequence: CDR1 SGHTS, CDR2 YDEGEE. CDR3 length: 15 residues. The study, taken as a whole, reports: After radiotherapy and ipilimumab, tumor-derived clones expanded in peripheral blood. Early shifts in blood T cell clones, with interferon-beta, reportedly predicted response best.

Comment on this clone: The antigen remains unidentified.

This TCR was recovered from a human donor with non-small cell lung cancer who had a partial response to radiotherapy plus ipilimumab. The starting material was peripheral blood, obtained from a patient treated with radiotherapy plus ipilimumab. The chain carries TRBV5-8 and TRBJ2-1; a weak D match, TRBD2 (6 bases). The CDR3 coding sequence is TGTGCCAGCAGCTTCACCTCTCGCGGGGACAATGAGCAGTTCTTC. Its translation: CASSFTSRGDNEQFF.